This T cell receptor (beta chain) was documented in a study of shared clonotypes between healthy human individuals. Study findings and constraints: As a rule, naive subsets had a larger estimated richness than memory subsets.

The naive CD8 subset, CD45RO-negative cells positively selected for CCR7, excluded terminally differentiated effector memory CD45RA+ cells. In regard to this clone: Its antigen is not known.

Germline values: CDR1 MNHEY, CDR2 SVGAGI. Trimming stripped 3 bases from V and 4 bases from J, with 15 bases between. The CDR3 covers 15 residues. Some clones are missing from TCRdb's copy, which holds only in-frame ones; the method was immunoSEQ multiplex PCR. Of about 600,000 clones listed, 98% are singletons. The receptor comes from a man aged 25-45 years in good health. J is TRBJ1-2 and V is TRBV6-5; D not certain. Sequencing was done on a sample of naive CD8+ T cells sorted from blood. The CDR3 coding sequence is TGTGCCAGCAGTTATCGTGGCCCCGAGGGCTATGGCTACACCTTC. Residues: CASSYRGPEGYGYTF.